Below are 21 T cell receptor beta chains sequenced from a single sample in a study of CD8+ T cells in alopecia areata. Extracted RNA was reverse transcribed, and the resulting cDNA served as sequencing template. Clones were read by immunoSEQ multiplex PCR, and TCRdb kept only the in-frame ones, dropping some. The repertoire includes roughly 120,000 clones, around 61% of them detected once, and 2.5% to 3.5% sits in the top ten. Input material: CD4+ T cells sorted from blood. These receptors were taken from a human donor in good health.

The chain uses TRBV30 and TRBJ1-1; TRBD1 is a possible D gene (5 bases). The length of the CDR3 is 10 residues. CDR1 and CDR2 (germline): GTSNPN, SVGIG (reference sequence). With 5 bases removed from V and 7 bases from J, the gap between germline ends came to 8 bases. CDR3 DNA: TGTGCCTGGGGGGCCCGTGAAGCTTTCTTT. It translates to CAWGAREAFF.

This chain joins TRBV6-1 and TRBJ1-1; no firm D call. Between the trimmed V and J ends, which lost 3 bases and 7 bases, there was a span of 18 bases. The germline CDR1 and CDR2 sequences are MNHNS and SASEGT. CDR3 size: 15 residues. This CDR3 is CASSEFGMSNIEAFF. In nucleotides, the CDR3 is TGTGCCAGCAGTGAGTTCGGGATGTCGAATATTGAAGCTTTCTTT.

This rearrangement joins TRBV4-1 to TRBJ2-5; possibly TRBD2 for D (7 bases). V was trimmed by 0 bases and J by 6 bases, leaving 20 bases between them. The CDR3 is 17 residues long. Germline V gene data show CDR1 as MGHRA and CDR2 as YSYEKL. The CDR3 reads CASSQEAGGGGLKTQYF. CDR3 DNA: TGCGCCAGCAGCCAAGAAGCCGGAGGGGGGGGATTGAAGACCCAGTACTTC.

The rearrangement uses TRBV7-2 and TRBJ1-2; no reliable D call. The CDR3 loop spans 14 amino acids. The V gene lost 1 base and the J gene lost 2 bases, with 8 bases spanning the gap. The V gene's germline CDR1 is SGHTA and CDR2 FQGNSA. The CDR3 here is CASSLGQVNYGYTF. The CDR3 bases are TGTGCCAGCAGCTTAGGCCAGGTGAACTATGGCTACACCTTC.

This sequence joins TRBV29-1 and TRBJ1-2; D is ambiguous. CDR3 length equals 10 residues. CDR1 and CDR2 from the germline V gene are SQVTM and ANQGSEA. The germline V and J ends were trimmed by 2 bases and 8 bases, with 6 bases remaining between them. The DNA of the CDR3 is TGCAGCGTTGAACAGGACGGCTACACCTTC. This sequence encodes CSVEQDGYTF.

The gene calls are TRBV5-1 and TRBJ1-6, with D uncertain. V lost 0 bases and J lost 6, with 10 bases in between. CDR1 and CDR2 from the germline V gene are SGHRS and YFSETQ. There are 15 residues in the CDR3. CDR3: CASSLVLQSNSPLHF. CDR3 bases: TGCGCCAGCAGCTTGGTGTTGCAGAGTAATTCACCCCTCCACTTT.

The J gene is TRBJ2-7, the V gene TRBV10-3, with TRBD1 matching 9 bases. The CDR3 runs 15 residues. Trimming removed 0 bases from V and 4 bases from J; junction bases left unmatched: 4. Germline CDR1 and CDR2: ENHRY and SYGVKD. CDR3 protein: CAISESGQGSYEQYF. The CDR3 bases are TGTGCCATCAGTGAGTCGGGACAGGGATCTTACGAGCAGTACTTC.

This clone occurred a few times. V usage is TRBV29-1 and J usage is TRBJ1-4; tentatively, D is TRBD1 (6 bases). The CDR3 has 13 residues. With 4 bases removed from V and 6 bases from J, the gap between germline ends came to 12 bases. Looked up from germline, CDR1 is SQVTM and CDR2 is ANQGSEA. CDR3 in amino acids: CSVGTGTYEKLFF. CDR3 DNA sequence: TGCAGCGTTGGAACAGGGACCTATGAAAAACTGTTTTTT.

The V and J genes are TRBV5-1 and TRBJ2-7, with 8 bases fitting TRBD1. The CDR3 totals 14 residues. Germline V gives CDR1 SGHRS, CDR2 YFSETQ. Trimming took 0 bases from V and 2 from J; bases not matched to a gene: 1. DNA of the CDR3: TGCGCCAGCAGCTTGGACAGGGGGGCCTACGAGCAGTACTTC. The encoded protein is CASSLDRGAYEQYF.

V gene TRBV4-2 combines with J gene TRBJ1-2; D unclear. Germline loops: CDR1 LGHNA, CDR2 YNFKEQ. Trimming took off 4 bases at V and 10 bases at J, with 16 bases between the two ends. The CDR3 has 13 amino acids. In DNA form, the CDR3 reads TGTGCCAGCAGCCGGAGGGAATCCGAGGCCTACACCTTC. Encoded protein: CASSRRESEAYTF.

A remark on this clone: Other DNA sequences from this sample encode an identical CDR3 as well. CDR3 loop: CASSELENTEAFF. The CDR3 DNA reads as TGTGCCAGCTCCGAGTTAGAGAACACTGAAGCTTTCTTT. The genes are TRBV2 and TRBJ1-1; no definite D call. The CDR3 totals 13 residues. Germline assignment: CDR1 SNHLY and CDR2 FYNNEI. V dropped 8 bases and J dropped 1 base, with 11 bases sitting between them. Supplemented by reference TRBV2 and TRBJ1-1, the full variable domain reads EPEVTQTPSHQVTQMGQEVILRCVPISNHLYFYWYRQILGQKVEFLVSFYNNEISEKSEIFDDQFSVERPDGSNFTLKIRSTKLEDSAMYFCASSELENTEAFFGQGTRLTVV.

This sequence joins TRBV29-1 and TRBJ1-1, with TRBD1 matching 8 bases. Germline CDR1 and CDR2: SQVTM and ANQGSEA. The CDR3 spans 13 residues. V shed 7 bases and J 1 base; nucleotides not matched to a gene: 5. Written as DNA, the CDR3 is TGCAGCGCTCGACAGGGGCGGAACACTGAAGCTTTCTTT. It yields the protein CSARQGRNTEAFF.

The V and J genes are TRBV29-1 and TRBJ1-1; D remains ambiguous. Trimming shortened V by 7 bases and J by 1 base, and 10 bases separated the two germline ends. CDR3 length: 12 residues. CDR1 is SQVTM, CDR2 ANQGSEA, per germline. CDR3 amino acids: CSGSHRNTEAFF. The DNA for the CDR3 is TGCAGCGGTAGTCATAGGAACACTGAAGCTTTCTTT.

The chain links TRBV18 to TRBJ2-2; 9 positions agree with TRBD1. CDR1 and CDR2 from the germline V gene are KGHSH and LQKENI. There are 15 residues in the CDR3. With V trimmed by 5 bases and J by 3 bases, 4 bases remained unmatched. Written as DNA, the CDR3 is TGTGCCAGCTCATCGGGACAGGGTGACACCGGGGAGCTGTTTTTT. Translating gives CASSSGQGDTGELFF.

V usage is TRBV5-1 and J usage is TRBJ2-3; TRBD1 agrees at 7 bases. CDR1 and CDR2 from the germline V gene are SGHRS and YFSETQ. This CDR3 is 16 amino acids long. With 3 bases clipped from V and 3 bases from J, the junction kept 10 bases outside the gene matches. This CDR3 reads CASSSRTGDRTDTQYF. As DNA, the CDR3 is TGCGCCAGCAGCTCCAGGACTGGGGACAGAACAGATACGCAGTATTTT.

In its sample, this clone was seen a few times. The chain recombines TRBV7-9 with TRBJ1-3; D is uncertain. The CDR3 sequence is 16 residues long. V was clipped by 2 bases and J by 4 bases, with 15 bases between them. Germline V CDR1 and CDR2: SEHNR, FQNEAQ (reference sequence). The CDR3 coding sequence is TGTGCCAGCAGCTTAATTAATCTCGTCGGGGGAAACACCATATATTTT. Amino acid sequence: CASSLINLVGGNTIYF. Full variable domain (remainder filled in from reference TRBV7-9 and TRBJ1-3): DTGVSQNPRHKITKRGQNVTFRCDPISEHNRLYWYRQTLGQGPEFLTYFQNEAQLEKSRLLSDRFSAERPKGSFSTLEIQRTEQGDSAMYLCASSLINLVGGNTIYFGEGSWLTVV.

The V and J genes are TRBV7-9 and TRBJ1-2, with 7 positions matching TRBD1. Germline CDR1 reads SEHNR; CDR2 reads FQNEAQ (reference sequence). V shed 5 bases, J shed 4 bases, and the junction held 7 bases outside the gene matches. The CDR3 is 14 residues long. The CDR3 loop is CASSIDPGGYGYTF. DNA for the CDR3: TGTGCCAGCAGCATCGACCCAGGGGGCTATGGCTACACCTTC.

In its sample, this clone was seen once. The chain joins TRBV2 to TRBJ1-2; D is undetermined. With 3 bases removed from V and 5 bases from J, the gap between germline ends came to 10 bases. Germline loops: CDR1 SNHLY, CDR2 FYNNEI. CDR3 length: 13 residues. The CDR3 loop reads CASSEGEGYGYTF. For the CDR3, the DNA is TGTGCCAGCAGTGAGGGCGAAGGATATGGCTACACCTTC.

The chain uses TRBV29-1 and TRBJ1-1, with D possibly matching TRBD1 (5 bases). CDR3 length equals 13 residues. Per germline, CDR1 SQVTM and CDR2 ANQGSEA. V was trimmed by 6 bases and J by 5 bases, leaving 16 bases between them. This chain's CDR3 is CSVLRQGGTEAFF. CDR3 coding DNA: TGCAGCGTCCTTAGGCAGGGAGGGACTGAAGCTTTCTTT.

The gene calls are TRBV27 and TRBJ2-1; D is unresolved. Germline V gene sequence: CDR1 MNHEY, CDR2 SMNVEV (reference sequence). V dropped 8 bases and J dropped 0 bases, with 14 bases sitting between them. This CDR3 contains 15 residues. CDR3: CASFRSGSSYNEQFF. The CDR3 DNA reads TGTGCCAGCTTCCGGTCGGGCTCCTCCTACAATGAGCAGTTCTTC.

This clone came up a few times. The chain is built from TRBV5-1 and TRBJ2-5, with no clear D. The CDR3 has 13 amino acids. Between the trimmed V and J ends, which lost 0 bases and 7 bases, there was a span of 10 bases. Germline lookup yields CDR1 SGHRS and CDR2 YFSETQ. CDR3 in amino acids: CASSLADGGTQYF. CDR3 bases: TGCGCCAGCAGCTTGGCCGATGGTGGGACCCAGTACTTC. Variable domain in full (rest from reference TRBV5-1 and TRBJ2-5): KAGVTQTPRYLIKTRGQQVTLSCSPISGHRSVSWYQQTPGQGLQFLFEYFSETQRNKGNFPGRFSGRQFSNSRSEMNVSTLELGDSALYLCASSLADGGTQYFGPGTRLLVL.